These 27 T cell receptor beta chains came from one sample sequenced in a study of blood T cell repertoires in COVID-19. Repertoires were generated with immunoSEQ multiplex PCR, while TCRdb's copy carries only in-frame clones and drops some. Seen here are just over 250,000 clones, about 81% observed once, and the top ten hold approximately 4.3%. Specimen: PBMCs or T cells enriched from blood (not recorded which). The receptors shown here come from a man aged 30 to 45 with acute COVID-19.

The chain links TRBV7-2 to TRBJ1-3; D unclear. V gave up 1 base and J gave up 0 bases, with 13 bases separating them. Looked up from germline, CDR1 is SGHTA and CDR2 is FQGNSA. The CDR3 contains 17 residues. The DNA for the CDR3 is TGTGCCAGCAGCTTAGTAGGTCAGACTCCCTCTGGAAACACCATATATTTT. Protein product: CASSLVGQTPSGNTIYF.

The gene calls are TRBV7-8 and TRBJ2-3, with D perhaps TRBD2 (6 bases). The germline gives CDR1 SGHVS, CDR2 FQNEAQ. V was trimmed by 1 base and J by 5 bases, leaving 16 bases between them. There are 16 residues in the CDR3. The CDR3 here is CASSLVRDLGLDTQYF. CDR3 bases: TGTGCCAGCAGCTTAGTGCGGGACCTAGGATTAGATACGCAGTATTTT.

The chain employs TRBV16 and TRBJ2-2, with a weak D call TRBD1 (5 bases). V was pared by 2 bases and J by 1 base, with 5 bases between. The V gene's germline CDR1 is KGHSY and CDR2 FQNENV. The CDR3 covers 14 residues. The chain's CDR3 is CASSQQGNTGELFF. As DNA, the CDR3 is TGTGCCAGCAGCCAACAGGGGAACACCGGGGAGCTGTTTTTT.

Only a few counts were recorded for this clone. The rearrangement uses TRBV6-5 and TRBJ1-1, with 9 bases identical to TRBD1. The CDR3 is 15 residues long. The germline V gene has CDR1 MNHEY and CDR2 SVGAGI. After removal of 6 bases from V and 2 bases from J, the junction contained 7 bases not matched to a gene. The CDR3 coding sequence is TGTGCCAGCAGCCCACAGGGGGCTGGAAACACTGAAGCTTTCTTT. This encodes CASSPQGAGNTEAFF.

The chain recombines TRBV29-1 with TRBJ1-5; 10 bases map to TRBD1. CDR3 length: 14 amino acids. The V gene's germline CDR1 is SQVTM and CDR2 ANQGSEA. V shed 6 bases and J 3 bases; nucleotides not matched to a gene: 5. The CDR3 bases are TGCAGCGTGGGGACAGGGGTGAACAATCAGCCCCAGCATTTT. Translation gives CSVGTGVNNQPQHF.

The chain has TRBV4-1 and TRBJ1-3; D is unclear. CDR1 and CDR2 (germline): MGHRA, YSYEKL. The V end was cut by 7 bases, the J end by 6 bases, with 22 bases between. The CDR3 runs to 16 residues. The CDR3 nucleotides are TGCGCCAGCAAGAGGACGGGGAATCCCCCAATAAACACCATATATTTT. This translates into CASKRTGNPPINTIYF.

This clone was observed once. The rearrangement joins TRBV7-2 to TRBJ2-5; 7 bases line up with TRBD2. With V trimmed by 5 bases and J by 5 bases, 11 bases remained unmatched. This CDR3 spans 15 amino acids. Germline V CDR1 and CDR2: SGHTA, FQGNSA. This chain's CDR3 is CASSPRREPGETQYF. The CDR3 coding sequence is TGTGCCAGCAGCCCCCGGCGGGAGCCAGGGGAGACCCAGTACTTC.

The chain has TRBV6-4 and TRBJ1-1, with 7 nucleotides matching TRBD1. The V gene end was trimmed by 7 bases and the J gene end by 4 bases; junction bases not matched to a gene: 6. The germline V gene encodes CDR1 MRHNA and CDR2 SNTAGT. CDR3 length equals 13 residues. The CDR3, as DNA: TGTGCCAGCAAGGGGGCGCAGGGCACTGAAGCTTTCTTT. It encodes CASKGAQGTEAFF.

V is TRBV7-9 and J is TRBJ1-3; D is unresolved. V lost 3 bases and J 6 bases, leaving 6 bases between the germline ends. The germline V gene has CDR1 SEHNR and CDR2 FQNEAQ (reference sequence). The CDR3 totals 12 residues. The CDR3 DNA reads TGTGCCAGCAGCTTTGACTTAAACACCATATATTTT. Translated, it gives CASSFDLNTIYF.

This chain connects TRBV7-3 to TRBJ2-2; D is uncertain. Germline CDR1 SGHTA, CDR2 FQGTGA. The CDR3 extends over 14 amino acids. Trimming removed 2 bases from V and 2 bases from J, with 6 bases in between. The CDR3 region is CASSLGRNTGELFF. CDR3 sequence (DNA): TGTGCCAGCAGCTTAGGCCGAAACACCGGGGAGCTGTTTTTT.

The V call is TRBV6-5, the J call TRBJ1-1; no reliable D call. Deletions cut 5 bases from V and 1 base from J, with 5 bases between. CDR1 MNHEY and CDR2 SVGAGI come from the germline V gene. This CDR3 is built from 12 residues. In nucleotides, the CDR3 is TGTGCCAGCAGTACACAGAACACTGAAGCTTTCTTT. Protein sequence: CASSTQNTEAFF.

The rearrangement joins TRBV15 to TRBJ1-2, with a tentative D call TRBD1 (5 bases). V dropped 0 bases and J dropped 7 bases, with 12 bases sitting between them. Germline V gene sequence: CDR1 LNHNV, CDR2 YYDKDF (reference sequence). The CDR3 runs 14 residues. DNA for the CDR3: TGTGCCACCAGCAGAGATTTACAGGCGCTTGGCTACACCTTC. The encoded protein is CATSRDLQALGYTF.

This chain links TRBV10-1 with TRBJ2-1; D is ambiguous. From germline, CDR1 is WNHNN and CDR2 SYGVQD (reference sequence). The CDR3 consists of 11 residues. V was cut by 0 bases and J by 10 bases, with 4 bases left in between. The CDR3: CASSESSEQFF. DNA for the CDR3: TGCGCCAGCAGTGAGTCATCAGAGCAGTTCTTC.

The CDR3 DNA follows: TGCGCCAGCAGCCGTAACAGTAATCAGCCCCAGCATTTT. Protein product: CASSRNSNQPQHF. The V call is TRBV4-3, the J call TRBJ1-5, with D unresolved. This CDR3 has 13 residues. The ends were cut back, 4 bases at V and 4 bases at J, with 8 bases in the middle. CDR1 LGHNA and CDR2 YSLEER come from the germline V gene.

A word on this clone: A much bigger clone sits one base away, suggesting this may be a read error. The V and J genes are TRBV2 and TRBJ1-5; the match to TRBD1 covers 7 bases. The CDR3 covers 14 residues. Germline V CDR1 and CDR2: SNHLY, FYNNEI. V trimming: 5 bases; J trimming: 3 bases; junction bases outside the gene matches: 4. CDR3 sequence reads: CASSPGQDNQPQHF. CDR3 coding DNA: TGTGCCAGCAGTCCCGGACAGGACAATCAGCCCCAGCATTTT.

The genes are TRBV28 and TRBJ2-3; tentative D call: TRBD1 (6 bases). The CDR3 sequence is 15 residues long. V shed 2 bases and J shed 9 bases, with 18 bases lying between them. Germline CDR1 is MDHEN and CDR2 is SYDVKM. CDR3 sequence: CASSLTQTGRGTQYF. The CDR3 nucleotides are TGTGCCAGCAGTTTAACCCAGACAGGCCGAGGGACGCAGTATTTT. The whole variable domain, remainder taken from reference TRBV28 and TRBJ2-3, is DVKVTQSSRYLVKRTGEKVFLECVQDMDHENMFWYRQDPGLGLRLIYFSYDVKMKEKGDIPEGYSVSREKKERFSLILESASTNQTSMYLCASSLTQTGRGTQYFGPGTRLTVL.

There are a few counts of this clone. The chain has TRBV7-2 and TRBJ1-2; the D gene is possibly TRBD1 (6 bases). The CDR3 is 13 residues long. Trimming shortened V by 7 bases and J by 8 bases, and 17 bases separated the two germline ends. Looked up from germline, CDR1 is SGHTA and CDR2 is FQGNSA. CDR3 coding DNA: TGTGCCAGCAACCCAAACAGGGTGGAGGGCTACACCTTC. Translating gives CASNPNRVEGYTF. Full variable domain (missing parts from reference TRBV7-2 and TRBJ1-2): GAGVSQSPSNKVTEKGKDVELRCDPISGHTALYWYRQSLGQGLEFLIYFQGNSAPDKSGLPSDRFSAERTGGSVSTLTIQRTQQEDSAVYLCASNPNRVEGYTFGSGTRLTVV.

The genes are TRBV12-3 or TRBV12-4 and TRBJ2-1, with D perhaps matching TRBD2 (5 bases). V lost 5 bases and J 12 bases, leaving 14 bases between the germline ends. The CDR3 spans 12 residues. The CDR3 sequence: CASSRSLSGQFF. The CDR3 bases are TGTGCCAGCAGTAGAAGTTTAAGCGGGCAGTTCTTC.

The chain uses TRBV24-1 and TRBJ2-1; 9 nucleotides line up with TRBD2. The V gene's germline CDR1 is KGHDR and CDR2 SFDVKD. V trimming: 5 bases; J trimming: 4 bases; junction bases outside the gene matches: 5. The CDR3 has 15 residues. The CDR3 region has the DNA TGTGCCACCAGTGGTCCAGCGGGGGGTTACAATGAGCAGTTCTTC. Protein sequence: CATSGPAGGYNEQFF.

The chain combines TRBV7-6 with TRBJ2-1; 15 nucleotides match TRBD2. The V and J ends lost 5 bases and 5 bases, in that order; junction bases with no gene match: 4. The CDR3 sequence is 16 residues long. CDR1 is SGHVS, CDR2 FNYEAQ, per germline. CDR3: CASSGRTSGRDNEQFF. CDR3 coding DNA: TGTGCCAGCAGCGGTAGGACTAGCGGGAGGGACAATGAGCAGTTCTTC.

The V gene is TRBV5-4, the J gene TRBJ1-6, with TRBD1 matching 9 bases. CDR1 is SGHNT and CDR2 is YYREEE in the germline V gene (reference sequence). The V gene end was trimmed by 4 bases and the J gene end by 7 bases; junction bases not matched to a gene: 3. The CDR3 covers 14 residues. CDR3 DNA: TGTGCCAGCAGCCCGGGACAGGGCAATTCACCCCTCCACTTT. It codes for CASSPGQGNSPLHF.

The CDR3 region is CASRRQGFKEAFF. DNA for the CDR3: TGTGCCAGCAGACGACAGGGATTTAAAGAAGCTTTCTTT. V is TRBV27 and J is TRBJ1-1; 7 bases match TRBD1. V shed 6 bases, J shed 8 bases, and the junction held 9 bases outside the gene matches. The V gene's germline CDR1 is MNHEY and CDR2 SMNVEV (reference sequence). The CDR3 consists of 13 residues.

The CDR3 DNA sequence: TGTGCCACCGCCGGCGGGGGTTACACCGGGGAGCTGTTTTTT. Protein product: CATAGGGYTGELFF. The V and J genes are TRBV28 and TRBJ2-2; 7 bases match TRBD2. CDR3 length equals 14 residues. V gave up 10 bases and J gave up 3 bases; unmatched junction bases: 8. Germline lookup yields CDR1 MDHEN and CDR2 SYDVKM.

V gene TRBV28 combines with J gene TRBJ1-1, with 9 nucleotides matching TRBD1. V gave up 5 bases and J gave up 6 bases; unmatched junction bases: 7. The CDR3 consists of 14 residues. CDR1 and CDR2 from the germline V gene are MDHEN and SYDVKM. The CDR3 is CASSGPGQGPEAFF. The CDR3 nucleotides are TGTGCCAGCAGTGGGCCCGGACAGGGGCCTGAAGCTTTCTTT.

The V call is TRBV28, the J call TRBJ2-7; no clear D. Per the germline V gene, CDR1 is MDHEN and CDR2 is SYDVKM. CDR3 length: 13 residues. V was shortened by 2 bases and J by 3 bases, with 8 bases between the two germline ends. CDR3 sequence (DNA): TGTGCCAGCAGTTTAACACAGAACTACGAGCAGTACGTC. As protein: CASSLTQNYEQYV.

J is TRBJ2-2 and V is TRBV5-1; 13 positions agree with TRBD2. CDR3 length: 18 amino acids. With V trimmed by 0 bases and J by 6 bases, 8 bases remained unmatched. From germline, CDR1 is SGHRS and CDR2 YFSETQ. The CDR3 loop reads CASSLARGLAGDPGELFF. CDR3 DNA: TGCGCCAGCAGCTTGGCAAGAGGACTAGCGGGGGATCCCGGGGAGCTGTTTTTT.

The chain has TRBV15 and TRBJ1-1; D is uncertain. Trimming stripped 0 bases from V and 6 bases from J, with 11 bases between. The CDR3 has 14 residues. Germline lookup yields CDR1 LNHNV and CDR2 YYDKDF (reference sequence). CDR3 nucleotide sequence: TGTGCCACCAGCAGAGATAGTTCGCATCCTGAAGCTTTCTTT. Translation gives CATSRDSSHPEAFF.